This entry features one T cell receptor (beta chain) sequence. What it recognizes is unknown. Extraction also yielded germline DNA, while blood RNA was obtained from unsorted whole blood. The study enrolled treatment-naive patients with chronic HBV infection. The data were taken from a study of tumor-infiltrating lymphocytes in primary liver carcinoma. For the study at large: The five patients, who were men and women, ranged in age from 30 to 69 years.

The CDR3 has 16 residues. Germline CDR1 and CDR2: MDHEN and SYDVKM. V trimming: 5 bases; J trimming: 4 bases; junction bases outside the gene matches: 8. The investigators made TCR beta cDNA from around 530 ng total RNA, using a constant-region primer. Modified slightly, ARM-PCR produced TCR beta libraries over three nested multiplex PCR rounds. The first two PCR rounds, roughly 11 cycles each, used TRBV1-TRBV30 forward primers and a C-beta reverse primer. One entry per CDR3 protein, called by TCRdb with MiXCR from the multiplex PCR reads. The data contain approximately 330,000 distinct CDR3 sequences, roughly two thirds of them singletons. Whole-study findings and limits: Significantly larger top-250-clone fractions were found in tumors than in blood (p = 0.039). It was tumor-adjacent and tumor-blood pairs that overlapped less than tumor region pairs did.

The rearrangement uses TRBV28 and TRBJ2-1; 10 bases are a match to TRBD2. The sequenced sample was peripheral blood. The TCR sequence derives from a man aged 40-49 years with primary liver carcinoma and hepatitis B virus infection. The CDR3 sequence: CASSPWTSGTYNEQFF. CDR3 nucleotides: TGTGCCAGCAGTCCTTGGACTAGCGGAACTTACAATGAGCAGTTCTTC.